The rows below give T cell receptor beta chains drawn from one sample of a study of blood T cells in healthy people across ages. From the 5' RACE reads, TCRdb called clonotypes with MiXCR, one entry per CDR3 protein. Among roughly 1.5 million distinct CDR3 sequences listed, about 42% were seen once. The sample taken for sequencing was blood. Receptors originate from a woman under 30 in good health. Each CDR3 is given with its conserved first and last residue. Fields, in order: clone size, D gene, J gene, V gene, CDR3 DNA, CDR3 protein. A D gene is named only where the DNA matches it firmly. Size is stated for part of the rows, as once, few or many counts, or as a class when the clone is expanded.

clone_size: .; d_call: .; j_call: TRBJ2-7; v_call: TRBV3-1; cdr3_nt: TGTGCCAGCAGCCAAGAAAGGACGGTGTACTACGAGCAGTACTTC; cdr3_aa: CASSQERTVYYEQYF
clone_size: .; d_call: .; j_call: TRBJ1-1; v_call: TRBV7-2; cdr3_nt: TGTGCCAGCAGCCCCTCGGGGGGGTACATGAACACTGAAGCTTTCTTT; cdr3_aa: CASSPSGGYMNTEAFF
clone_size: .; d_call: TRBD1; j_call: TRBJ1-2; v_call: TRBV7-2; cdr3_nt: TGTACCAGCATTCCTCGCAGGGGACAGGGCGGCTACACCTTC; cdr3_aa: CTSIPRRGQGGYTF
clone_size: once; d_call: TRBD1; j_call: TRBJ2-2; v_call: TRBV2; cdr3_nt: TGTGCCAGCAGCGGGACAGGGGAATTGAGGACCGGGGAGCTGTTTTTT; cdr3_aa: CASSGTGELRTGELFF
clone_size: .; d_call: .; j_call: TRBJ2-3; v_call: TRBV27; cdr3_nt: TGTACCAGCAGCCGAGGTTGGGGGGATACGCAGTATTTT; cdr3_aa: CTSSRGWGDTQYF
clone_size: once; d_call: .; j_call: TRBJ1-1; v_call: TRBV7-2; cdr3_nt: TGTGCCAGCAGCGGAGATGCCCGCGGCACTGAAGCTTTCTTT; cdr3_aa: CASSGDARGTEAFF
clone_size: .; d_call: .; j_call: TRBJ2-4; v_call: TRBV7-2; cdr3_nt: TGTGCCAGCAGCTTAGTAGTCGCCCAAGAGACCCGGTACTTC; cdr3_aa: CASSLVVAQETRYF
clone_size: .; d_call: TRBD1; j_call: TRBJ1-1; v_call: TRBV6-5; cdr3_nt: TGTGCCAGCAGTGACTGGGACAGTGTGAACACTGAAGCTTTCTTT; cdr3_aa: CASSDWDSVNTEAFF
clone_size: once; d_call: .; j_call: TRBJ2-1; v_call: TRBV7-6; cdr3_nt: TGTGCCAGCAGCTTAATGGGACCGACAAATGAGCAGTTCTTC; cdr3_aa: CASSLMGPTNEQFF
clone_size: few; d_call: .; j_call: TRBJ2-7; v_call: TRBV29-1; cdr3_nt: TGCAGCGTCCTCTCTCTCTCTCGCGAGCAGTACTTC; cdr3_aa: CSVLSLSREQYF
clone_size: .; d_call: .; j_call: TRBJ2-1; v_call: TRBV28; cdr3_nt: TGTGCCACCGATCTCAGACCCTCCTACAATGAGCAGTTCTTC; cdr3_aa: CATDLRPSYNEQFF
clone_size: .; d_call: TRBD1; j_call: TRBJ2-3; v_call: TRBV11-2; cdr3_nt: TGTGCCAGCAGCTCTTACAGGGGGCATAGCACAGATACGCAGTATTTT; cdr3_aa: CASSSYRGHSTDTQYF
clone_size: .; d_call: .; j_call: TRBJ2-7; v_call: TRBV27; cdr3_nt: TGTGCCAGCATCGGACCGTGCGAGCAGTACTTC; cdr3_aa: CASIGPCEQYF
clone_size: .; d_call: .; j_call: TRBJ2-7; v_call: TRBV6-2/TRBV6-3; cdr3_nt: TGTGCCAGCAGTTACTCGAGAGGGGGAGGCGAGCAGTACTTC; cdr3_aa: CASSYSRGGGEQYF
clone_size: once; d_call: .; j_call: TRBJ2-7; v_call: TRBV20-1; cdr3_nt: TGCAGTGTCGAGGCTCGCCCCGTTTCCGAGCAGTACTTC; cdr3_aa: CSVEARPVSEQYF
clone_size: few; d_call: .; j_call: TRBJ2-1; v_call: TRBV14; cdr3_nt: TGTGCCAGCAGCCAAGGCTACGGTGAGCAGTTCTTC; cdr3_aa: CASSQGYGEQFF
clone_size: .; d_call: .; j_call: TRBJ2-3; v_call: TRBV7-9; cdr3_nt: TGTGCCAGCAGCCCCGGACTAGGGGGTGCAGATACGCAGTATTTT; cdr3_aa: CASSPGLGGADTQYF
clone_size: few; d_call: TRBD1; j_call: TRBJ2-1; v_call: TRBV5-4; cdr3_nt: TGTGCCAGCAGCTTTGGACGGGACAGGTACTACAATGAGCAGTTCTTC; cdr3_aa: CASSFGRDRYYNEQFF
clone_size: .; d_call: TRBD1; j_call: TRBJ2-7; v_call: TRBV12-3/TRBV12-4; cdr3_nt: TGTGCCAGCAGGGGAGCCGGGACAGGGGTCTCCTACGAGCAGTACTTC; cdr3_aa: CASRGAGTGVSYEQYF
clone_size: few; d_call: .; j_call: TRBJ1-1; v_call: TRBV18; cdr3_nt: TGTGCCAGCTCCTCGGACAGTAACACTGAAGCTTTCTTT; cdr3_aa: CASSSDSNTEAFF
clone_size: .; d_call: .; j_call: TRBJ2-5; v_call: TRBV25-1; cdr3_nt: TGTGCCAGCAGTGGAGCCGGGCCCATGATTGTAATGGGACAAGAGACCCAGTACTTC; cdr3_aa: CASSGAGPMIVMGQETQYF
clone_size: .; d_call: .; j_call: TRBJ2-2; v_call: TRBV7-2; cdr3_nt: TGTGCCAGCAGCTTAGAGGTCGCCAGCGTGAACACCGGGGAGCTGTTTTTT; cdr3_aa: CASSLEVASVNTGELFF
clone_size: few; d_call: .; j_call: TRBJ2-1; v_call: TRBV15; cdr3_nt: TGTGCCACCACCTACGGGGGGCAGTCCTACAATGAGCAGTTCTTC; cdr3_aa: CATTYGGQSYNEQFF
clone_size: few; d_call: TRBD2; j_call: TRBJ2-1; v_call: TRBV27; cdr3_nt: TGTGCCAGCAGTCTCCTGGGTGGGAGGGCCCGCAATGAGCAGTTCTTC; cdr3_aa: CASSLLGGRARNEQFF
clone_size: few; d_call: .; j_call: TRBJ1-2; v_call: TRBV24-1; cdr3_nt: TGTGCCACCAGTGATGCCGGCAGGGCTGGCTACACCTTC; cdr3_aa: CATSDAGRAGYTF
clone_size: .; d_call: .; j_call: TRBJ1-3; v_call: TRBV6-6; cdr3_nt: TGTGCCAGCAGTTACTCGGGGCCTGGAAACACCATATATTTT; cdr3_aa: CASSYSGPGNTIYF